This TCR beta chain appears in the sequencing data of a study of blood T cell repertoires in COVID-19. Study information: Whether acute or convalescent, the COVID-19 samples came from the United States, Italy and Spain. T cells, B-cell-depleted T cells, or PBMCs provided the cDNA or gDNA that served as material.

Source study methods: Reference gene primer amplification gave nucleated cell count estimates. Clones were read by immunoSEQ multiplex PCR, and TCRdb kept only the in-frame ones, dropping some. V and J calls and clone size follow that table, whereas D and trimming were derived from the DNA. The sample includes under 150,000 clones, 90% of them seen just once. This sequence originates from a man over 45 with active COVID-19. Sequencing used peripheral blood.

For the CDR3, the DNA is TGTGCCAGCAGTTCAAACGGACTGACCTATGGCTACACCTTC. This sequence encodes CASSSNGLTYGYTF. The V gene is TRBV28, the J gene TRBJ1-2, with D unclear. CDR1 and CDR2 from the germline V gene are MDHEN and SYDVKM. The CDR3 has 14 residues. The germline V and J ends were trimmed by 4 bases and 4 bases, with 13 bases remaining between them.